Following are 22 T cell receptor beta chains from one sample sequenced in a study of low-dose radiotherapy and immunotherapy resistance in tumors. Time point indicated: after trial treatment. The sample's treatment: LDRT plus nivolumab, ipilimumab, low-dose cyclophosphamide and aspirin (RACIN trial). TRAV- and TRBV-specific primers, spanning alpha and beta chains, primed first-strand cDNA. TCR amplification involved 20 PCR cycles with a constant-region primer and V-primer adapter. TCRdb fed the reads into MiXCR, producing one record per CDR3 protein. Of some 46,000 distinct CDR3 sequences listed, less than 30% are singletons. The input for sequencing was PBMCs, taken after low-dose radiotherapy plus immunotherapy. The receptors were sampled from a male donor with prostate cancer.

In regard to this clonotype: A far bigger clonotype differs at one base, so this is likely a read error. The chain uses TRBV24-1 and TRBJ2-5, with 9 bases lining up with TRBD1. The trim removed 9 bases at V and 11 bases at J, leaving 12 bases unmatched. This CDR3 region has 13 residues. Germline loops: CDR1 KGHDR, CDR2 SFDVKD. CDR3: CATGQGSYNEQYF. DNA for the CDR3: TGTGCCACCGGACAGGGGTCCTACAATGAGCAGTACTTC.

In its sample, this clonotype was seen many times. This chain joins TRBV5-5 and TRBJ1-1, with D uncertain. The V gene lost 0 bases and the J gene lost 3 bases, with 9 bases spanning the gap. CDR1 is SGHKS and CDR2 is YYEKEE in the germline V gene (reference sequence). This CDR3 contains 14 residues. The CDR3 is CASSLGLTYTEAFF. The CDR3 DNA sequence: TGTGCCAGCAGCTTGGGTTTAACTTACACTGAAGCTTTCTTT.

This clonotype has ten or more counts. The V call is TRBV10-1, the J call TRBJ2-7; D possibly corresponds to TRBD2 (5 bases). This CDR3 region has 14 residues. From germline, CDR1 is WNHNN and CDR2 SYGVQD (reference sequence). Deletions cut 4 bases from V and 3 bases from J, with 13 bases between. This chain's CDR3 is CASSGPPGVYEQYF. DNA for the CDR3: TGCGCCAGCAGTGGGCCGCCCGGGGTCTACGAGCAGTACTTC.

As for this clonotype: It differs at one base from a far larger clone, so likely a read error. The chain is built from TRBV5-6 and TRBJ1-1; TRBD1 matches at 7 bases. Losses at the gene ends were 2 bases for V and 4 bases for J; bases not matched to a gene: 5. This CDR3 is built from 14 residues. Germline V gene sequence: CDR1 SGHDT, CDR2 YYEEEE. The CDR3: CASSLQGFGTEAFF. CDR3 nucleotides: TGTGCCAGCAGCTTACAGGGGTTTGGCACTGAAGCTTTCTTT. Full variable domain (missing parts from reference TRBV5-6 and TRBJ1-1): DAGVTQSPTHLIKTRGQQVTLRCSPKSGHDTVSWYQQALGQGPQFIFQYYEEEERQRGNFPDRFSGHQFPNYSSELNVNALLLGDSALYLCASSLQGFGTEAFFGQGTRLTVV.

This clonotype has ten or more counts. The gene calls are TRBV7-6 and TRBJ2-3; the D gene is possibly TRBD2 (6 bases). V lost 2 bases to trimming and J lost 8 bases, with 11 bases between them. Germline values: CDR1 SGHVS, CDR2 FNYEAQ. CDR3 length: 13 amino acids. The CDR3 protein is CASSLSHGGTQYF. CDR3 sequence (DNA): TGTGCCAGCAGCTTATCCCACGGGGGTACGCAGTATTTT. Full variable domain (missing parts from reference TRBV7-6 and TRBJ2-3): GAGVSQSPRYKVTKRGQDVALRCDPISGHVSLYWYRQALGQGPEFLTYFNYEAQQDKSGLPNDRFSAERPEGSISTLTIQRTEQRDSAMYRCASSLSHGGTQYFGPGTRLTVL.

This clonotype has ten or more counts. This chain links TRBV2 with TRBJ2-1; D might be TRBD2 (6 bases). V was pared by 2 bases and J by 9 bases, with 14 bases between. This CDR3 is 14 amino acids long. Germline V lookup: CDR1 SNHLY, CDR2 FYNNEI. The CDR3 sequence is CASSEWRGAGEQFF. The CDR3 nucleotides read TGTGCCAGCAGTGAATGGCGGGGAGCAGGTGAGCAGTTCTTC.

Many counts were recorded for this clonotype. The chain joins TRBV7-6 to TRBJ2-7, with D perhaps matching TRBD2 (5 bases). Looked up from germline, CDR1 is SGHVS and CDR2 is FNYEAQ. This CDR3 has 13 amino acids. Trimming shortened V by 5 bases and J by 7 bases, and 15 bases separated the two germline ends. For the CDR3, the DNA is TGTGCCAGCAGCCCCTATACGGGGTGGGAGCAGTACTTC. Amino acids: CASSPYTGWEQYF.

Ten or more counts support this clonotype. This chain joins TRBV29-1 and TRBJ2-1, with 8 bases that match TRBD2. CDR1 is SQVTM and CDR2 is ANQGSEA in the germline V gene. This CDR3 has 15 amino acids. Trimming at V came to 3 bases and at J to 2 bases, leaving 6 bases not matched to a gene. The CDR3 spells CSVDDRAGAYNEQFF. In DNA, the CDR3 is TGCAGCGTTGACGATCGAGCGGGGGCCTACAATGAGCAGTTCTTC.

This clonotype was recorded many times. The chain uses TRBV27 and TRBJ2-7; 8 positions match TRBD1. Germline loops: CDR1 MNHEY, CDR2 SMNVEV (reference sequence). The CDR3 loop spans 16 amino acids. J was trimmed by 7 bases and V by 4 bases; bases with no gene match: 15. CDR3 nucleotide sequence: TGTGCCAGCAGTTGGAGTGGACGGGACAGGTTTGAAGAGCAGTACTTC. Translation gives CASSWSGRDRFEEQYF.

This clonotype came up many times. The chain carries TRBV27 and TRBJ2-2; the match to TRBD2 covers 7 bases. Germline trimming cut 5 bases from V and 1 base from J; bases unmatched to any gene: 13. The V gene's germline CDR1 is MNHEY and CDR2 SMNVEV (reference sequence). CDR3 length: 18 amino acids. The CDR3 protein is CASSPRLAQLRNTGELFF. The CDR3 DNA is TGTGCCAGCAGTCCCCGACTAGCCCAGCTGCGGAACACCGGGGAGCTGTTTTTT.

There are many counts of this clonotype. This chain connects TRBV7-6 to TRBJ2-1, with 7 bases aligning to TRBD1. The junction had 8 bases not matched to a gene; V was cut back by 6 bases and J by 9 bases. Germline V gene data show CDR1 as SGHVS and CDR2 as FNYEAQ. The CDR3 covers 13 residues. DNA for the CDR3: TGTGCCAGCAGTCCCAGGGGGATTAGTGAGCAGTTCTTC. It is translated as CASSPRGISEQFF.

V is TRBV7-9 and J is TRBJ2-5; TRBD1 matches 8 bases. CDR3 size: 15 residues. CDR1 and CDR2 (germline): SEHNR, FQNEAQ (reference sequence). The V segment lost 1 base and the J segment 4 bases; nucleotides outside the gene matches: 5. The CDR3 is CASSLGQGSVETQYF. The DNA for the CDR3 is TGTGCCAGCAGCTTAGGACAGGGGAGTGTAGAGACCCAGTACTTC.

There are many counts of this clonotype. The V call is TRBV18, the J call TRBJ1-5, with D possibly TRBD1 on 5 matching bases. Looked up from germline, CDR1 is KGHSH and CDR2 is LQKENI. The CDR3 runs to 13 residues. V was shortened by 3 bases and J by 5 bases, with 8 bases between the two germline ends. The CDR3 sequence is CASSPAGDQPQHF. The CDR3 nucleotides are TGTGCCAGCTCACCGGCGGGGGATCAGCCCCAGCATTTT.

This clonotype rates as medium-sized. An end of the junction does not agree with germline; a read error may underlie this. DNA of the CDR3: TGCGCCAGCAGCCTCCTGACAGGCTTCTCTGGGGCCAACGTCCTGACTTTC. It encodes CASSLLTGFSGANVLTF. The chain couples TRBV5-3 to TRBJ2-6, with TRBD1 as a possible D gene (6 bases). TRBV5-3 qualifies as an ORF whose function is uncertain. This CDR3 comprises 17 residues.

Ten or more counts support this clonotype. The chain recombines TRBV2 with TRBJ1-1, with TRBD1 identical over 9 bases. The germline gives CDR1 SNHLY, CDR2 FYNNEI. After removal of 6 bases from V and 4 bases from J, the junction contained 9 bases not matched to a gene. The CDR3 runs 15 residues. CDR3 residues: CASRREQGAGTEAFF. In DNA form, the CDR3 reads TGTGCCAGCAGACGAGAACAGGGGGCGGGCACTGAAGCTTTCTTT.

This clonotype was seen at least ten times. The chain is built from TRBV7-2 and TRBJ2-7, with 9 bases matching TRBD1. Germline CDR1 SGHTA, CDR2 FQGNSA. The trim removed 4 bases at V and 0 bases at J, leaving 4 bases unmatched. CDR3 length: 15 residues. The CDR3 DNA is TGTGCCAGCAGCTCTCAGACAGGGGGCTCCTACGAGCAGTACTTC. Translated: CASSSQTGGSYEQYF.

A single count supports this clonotype. The chain links TRBV10-3 to TRBJ1-2; D might be TRBD1 (6 bases). Germline values: CDR1 ENHRY, CDR2 SYGVKD. This CDR3 is 16 amino acids long. The ends were cut back, 0 bases at V and 1 base at J, with 12 bases in the middle. CDR3 DNA: TGTGCCATCAGTGAGTCGGGACAAGAACTTAACTATGGCTACACCTTC. Amino acid sequence: CAISESGQELNYGYTF.

The table lists this clonotype with many counts. The rearrangement uses TRBV3-1 and TRBJ2-1; D remains ambiguous. Between the trimmed V and J ends, which lost 1 base and 0 bases, there was a span of 7 bases. CDR3 size: 15 residues. The germline V gene has CDR1 LGHDT and CDR2 YNNKEL (reference sequence). CDR3 protein: CASSQVSSSYNEQFF. The CDR3 DNA reads TGTGCCAGCAGCCAAGTTTCGAGCTCCTACAATGAGCAGTTCTTC.

As to this clonotype: One base separates it from a far larger clone, so it is likely a read error. V and J are TRBV13 and TRBJ2-7; 7 bases fit TRBD1. This CDR3 is 15 amino acids long. Germline V gene lookup returns CDR1 PRHDT and CDR2 FYEKMQ (reference sequence). CDR3 sequence: CVSPLPGQKVNEQYF. CDR3 in DNA: TGTGTCAGCCCGCTCCCGGGACAGAAGGTAAACGAGCAGTACTTC. The variable domain in full, with the rest retrieved from reference TRBV13 and TRBJ2-7, is AAGVIQSPRHLIKEKRETATLKCYPIPRHDTVYWYQQGPGQDPQFLISFYEKMQSDKGSIPDRFSAQQFSDYHSELNMSSLELGDSALYFCVSPLPGQKVNEQYFGPGTRLTVT.

This clonotype was counted between two and nine times. The V gene is TRBV14, the J gene TRBJ1-4; D uncertain. V dropped 11 bases and J dropped 3 bases, with 13 bases sitting between them. Germline CDR1 reads SGHDN; CDR2 reads FVKESK. The CDR3 length is 13 residues. The CDR3 region is CAHHFVANEKLFF. CDR3 sequence (DNA): TGTGCCCACCACTTTGTAGCTAATGAAAAACTGTTTTTT.

Many counts were recorded for this clonotype. The chain employs TRBV14 and TRBJ1-3, with 12 bases lining up with TRBD1. In germline, CDR1 is SGHDN, CDR2 FVKESK. V gave up 0 bases and J gave up 1 base; unmatched junction bases: 7. The CDR3 length is 19 residues. CDR3 protein: CASSQEGTGGSFSGNTIYF. CDR3 bases: TGTGCCAGCAGCCAAGAGGGGACAGGGGGCTCATTTTCTGGAAACACCATATATTTT.

This clonotype has ten or more counts. The rearrangement links TRBV29-1 to TRBJ2-7; 8 nucleotides agree with TRBD1. The CDR3 contains 12 residues. Germline V gene sequence: CDR1 SQVTM, CDR2 ANQGSEA. The junction had 4 bases not matched to a gene; V was cut back by 6 bases and J by 3 bases. The CDR3 region has the DNA TGCAGCGTCAGACAGGGGATCTACGAGCAGTACTTC. Residues: CSVRQGIYEQYF.